This TCR beta chain comes out of a study of T cell repertoires in cytomegalovirus infection. As for the study in general: It was recently identified HLA-C-restricted and well-studied HLA-B-restricted CMV epitopes that the study used. Public signatures in TCR beta pointed to CMV infection and matching HLA type. General study points: Totalled public TCR beta family frequency picked out people who carried CMV plus the relevant HLA. There were HLA-C-restricted CMV-specific TCR beta clonotypes dominating the ex vivo response.

TCRdb reanalysed the reads using MiXCR and keeps one entry per CDR3 protein. Of a few hundred thousand distinct CDR3 sequences listed, about 33% are singletons. This clonotype turned up a few times. Its antigen is unknown. The sample in question was cultured PBMCs, obtained from culture after CMV antigen stimulation. This clonotype was obtained from a human donor in good health (CMV status not recorded). Some clones in this sample may be carry-over from other donors' samples.

The CDR3 DNA reads TGTGCCAGCAGTTACTCGAGCCGGTCGAATGAGCAGTTCTTC. Its protein is CASSYSSRSNEQFF. The V and J genes are TRBV6-2 or TRBV6-3 and TRBJ2-1; D uncertain. Germline CDR1 and CDR2: MNHEY and SVGEGT. This CDR3 region has 14 residues. V lost 0 bases and J lost 7, with 10 bases in between.